This T cell receptor (beta chain) was captured by sequencing in a study of regulatory T cells in long-lasting Graves disease. Study background: Antithyroid drugs had been given to newly diagnosed Graves' patients for under 3 months. Study-wide results and caveats: Reduced TCR diversity was observed in persistent Graves' patients versus newly diagnosed patients. Persistent disease showed a preference for TRBV28, TRBJ1-2 and TRBJ2-5.

The time point: newly diagnosed GD, antithyroid drugs for less than 3 months. RNA isolated from PBMCs was used to make the TCR library. In this sample, this clonotype turned up many times. The antigen remains unidentified. According to the study, TCR beta libraries were built with iRepertoire HTBI primers and CDR3-region Arm-PCR. TCRdb independently ran MiXCR on the multiplex PCR reads; one entry per CDR3 protein. Of 380,000 or so distinct CDR3 sequences detected, about a sixth appear once; the ten largest clones hold 20% to 25%. Trimming removed 3 bases from V and 2 bases from J, with 15 bases in between. CDR1 is DFQATT, CDR2 SNEGSKA, per germline (reference sequence). This CDR3 region has 15 residues. The same specimen was also included in a second study, on T cells in Graves' hyperthyroidism and ophthalmopathy.

The sequencing here drew on peripheral blood mononuclear cells (PBMCs), taken at new diagnosis, from a patient treated with antithyroid drugs. V and J are TRBV20-1 and TRBJ2-3, with D unclear. The receptor's source is a woman younger than 30 with Graves disease. The CDR3 DNA follows: TGCAGTGCTAGTGAAGTTGGTGGGCTCACAGATACGCAGTATTTT. This gives the protein CSASEVGGLTDTQYF.